This T cell receptor (beta chain) was sequenced during a study of cytomegalovirus exposure and HLA in healthy donors. Amplification used 60 Vbeta primers and 13 Jbeta primers. Profiling relied on immunoSEQ multiplex PCR, and the TCRdb table lists in-frame clones only, not all of them. The sample consists of roughly 200,000 clones, around 85% of them appearing once. Losses at the gene ends were 4 bases for V and 3 bases for J; bases not matched to a gene: 5. Germline V gene sequence: CDR1 KGHSH, CDR2 LQKENI. This CDR3 has 15 residues. Sequencing was carried out using PBMCs. The chain recombines TRBV18 with TRBJ2-1, with TRBD1 identical over 8 bases. The TCR was taken from a woman aged 45-65 years in good health and CMV-seronegative. This chain's CDR3 is CASSRRQGLYNEQFF. The CDR3 DNA follows: TGTGCCAGCTCACGCCGACAGGGGCTCTACAATGAGCAGTTCTTC.